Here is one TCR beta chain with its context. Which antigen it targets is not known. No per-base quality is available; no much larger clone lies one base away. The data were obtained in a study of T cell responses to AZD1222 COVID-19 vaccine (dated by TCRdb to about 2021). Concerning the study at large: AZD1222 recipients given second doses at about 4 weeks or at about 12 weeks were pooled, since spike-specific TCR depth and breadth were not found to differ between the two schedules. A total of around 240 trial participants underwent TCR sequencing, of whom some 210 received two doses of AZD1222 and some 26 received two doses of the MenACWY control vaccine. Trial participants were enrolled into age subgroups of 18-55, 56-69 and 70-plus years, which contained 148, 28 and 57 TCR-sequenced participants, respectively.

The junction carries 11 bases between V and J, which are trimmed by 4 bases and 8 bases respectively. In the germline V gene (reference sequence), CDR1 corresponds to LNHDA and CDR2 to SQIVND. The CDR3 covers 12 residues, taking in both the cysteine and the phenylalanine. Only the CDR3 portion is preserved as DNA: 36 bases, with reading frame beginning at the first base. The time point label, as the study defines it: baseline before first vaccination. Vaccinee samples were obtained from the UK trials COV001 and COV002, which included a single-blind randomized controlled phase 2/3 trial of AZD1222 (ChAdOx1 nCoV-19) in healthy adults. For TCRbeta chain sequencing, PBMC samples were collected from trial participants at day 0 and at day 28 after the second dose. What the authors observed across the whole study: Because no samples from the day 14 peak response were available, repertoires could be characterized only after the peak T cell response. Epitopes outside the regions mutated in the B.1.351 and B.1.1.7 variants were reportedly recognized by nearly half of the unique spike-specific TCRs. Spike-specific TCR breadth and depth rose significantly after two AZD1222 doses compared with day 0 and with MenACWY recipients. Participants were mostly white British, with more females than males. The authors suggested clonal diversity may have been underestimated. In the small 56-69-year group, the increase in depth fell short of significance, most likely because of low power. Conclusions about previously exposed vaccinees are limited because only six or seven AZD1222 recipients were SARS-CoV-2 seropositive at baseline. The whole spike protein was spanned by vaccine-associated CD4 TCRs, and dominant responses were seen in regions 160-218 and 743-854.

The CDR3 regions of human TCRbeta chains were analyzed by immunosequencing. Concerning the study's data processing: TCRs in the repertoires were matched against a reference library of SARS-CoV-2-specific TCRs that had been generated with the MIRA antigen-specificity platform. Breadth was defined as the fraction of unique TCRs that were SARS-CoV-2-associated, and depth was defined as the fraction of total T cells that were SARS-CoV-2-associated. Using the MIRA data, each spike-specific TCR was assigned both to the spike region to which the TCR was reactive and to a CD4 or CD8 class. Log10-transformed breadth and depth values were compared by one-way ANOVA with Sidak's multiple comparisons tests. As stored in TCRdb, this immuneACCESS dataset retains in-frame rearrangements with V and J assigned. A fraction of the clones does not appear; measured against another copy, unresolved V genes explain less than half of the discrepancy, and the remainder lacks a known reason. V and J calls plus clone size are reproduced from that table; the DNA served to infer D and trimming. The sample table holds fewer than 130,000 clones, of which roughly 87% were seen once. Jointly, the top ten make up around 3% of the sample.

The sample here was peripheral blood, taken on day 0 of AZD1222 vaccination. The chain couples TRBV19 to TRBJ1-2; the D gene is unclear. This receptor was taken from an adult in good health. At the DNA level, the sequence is TGTGCCAGTAGTAACAGCCATCTGGGCTACACCTTC. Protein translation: CASSNSHLGYTF. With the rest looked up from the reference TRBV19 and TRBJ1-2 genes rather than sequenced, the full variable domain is DGGITQSPKYLFRKEGQNVTLSCEQNLNHDAMYWYRQDPGQGLRLIYYSQIVNDFQKGDIAEGYSVSREKKESFPLTVTSAQKNPTAFYLCASSNSHLGYTFGSGTRLTVV.